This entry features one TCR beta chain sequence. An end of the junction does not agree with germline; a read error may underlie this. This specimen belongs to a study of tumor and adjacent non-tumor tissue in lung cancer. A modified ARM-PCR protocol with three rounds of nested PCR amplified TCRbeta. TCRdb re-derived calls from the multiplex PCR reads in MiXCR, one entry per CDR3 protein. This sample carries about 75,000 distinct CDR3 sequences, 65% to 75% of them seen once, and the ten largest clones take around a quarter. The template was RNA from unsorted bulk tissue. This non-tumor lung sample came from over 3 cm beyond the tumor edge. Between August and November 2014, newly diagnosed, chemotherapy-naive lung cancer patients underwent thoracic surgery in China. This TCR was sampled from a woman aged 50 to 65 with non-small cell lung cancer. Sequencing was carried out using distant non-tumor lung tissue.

The CDR3 here is CVSRTVRSPGANVLTF. The CDR3 DNA reads TGTGTCAGCAGGACAGTGAGAAGCCCTGGGGCCAACGTCCTGACTTTC. The chain joins TRBV6-2 or TRBV6-3 to TRBJ2-6, with a possible D match to TRBD1 (6 bases). Germline loops: CDR1 MNHEY, CDR2 SVGEGT. The CDR3 has 16 residues.